These T cell receptor beta chains were read from a single sample in a study of blood T cell repertoires in COVID-19. The repertoire was sequenced with immunoSEQ multiplex PCR; TCRdb's copy has only in-frame clones and lacks some. The table lists approximately 200,000 clones, 70% to 90% of them singletons. The sequenced sample was PBMCs or T cells enriched from blood (not recorded which). The receptors were sampled from a man under 40 who had recovered from COVID-19. Both conserved end residues are trimmed from each CDR3. A D gene is named only where the DNA matches it firmly.

j_call d_call v_call cdr3_aa
TRBJ2-5 NA TRBV5-1 ASSQRGTAEETQY
TRBJ1-2 TRBD1 TRBV5-1 ASSLGDRSNYGYT
TRBJ1-3 NA TRBV19 ASSIGGARSGNTIY
TRBJ1-1 NA TRBV12-3/TRBV12-4 ASRWEGNTEAF
TRBJ2-2 NA TRBV7-8 ASSGQTTGELF
TRBJ1-2 TRBD1 TRBV6-6 ASAPGGTGDGYT
TRBJ2-5 NA TRBV20-1 SASSEVQETQY
TRBJ2-1 TRBD2 TRBV30 AWSPLAGGDNEQF
TRBJ1-6 TRBD1 TRBV5-1 ASSSRDSYNSPLH
TRBJ1-5 NA TRBV3-1/TRBV3-2 ASSHRQNSNQPQH
TRBJ2-7 NA TRBV28 ASSPTDISSYEQY
TRBJ2-5 TRBD1 TRBV4-2 ASSRTGDGETQY
TRBJ1-5 TRBD1 TRBV5-1 ASSLEGAGNQPQH
TRBJ1-5 NA TRBV19 ASKREGQPQH
TRBJ2-7 TRBD1 TRBV11-2 ASSPDRGEQY